The 20 T cell receptor beta chains given below trace back to one sample, sequenced in a study of T cell changes during pregnancy in multiple sclerosis. Clones were read by immunoSEQ multiplex PCR, and TCRdb kept only the in-frame ones, dropping some. Of approximately 50,000 clones in the sample, around 93% were seen once. Specimen: CD4+ T cells from peripheral blood mononuclear cells, collected after pregnancy. The receptor set was obtained from a female donor with multiple sclerosis, enrolled in a pregnancy study.

The chain uses TRBV7-2 and TRBJ2-1; tentative D call: TRBD2 (6 bases). With 4 bases removed from V and 9 bases from J, the gap between germline ends came to 22 bases. From germline, CDR1 is SGHTA and CDR2 FQGNSA. The CDR3 runs 16 residues. The CDR3 bases are TGTGCCAGCAGCTCTCGTAGCGGAGCTGCTCGAGGTGAGCAGTTCTTC. Translation gives CASSSRSGAARGEQFF.

The V call is TRBV5-6, the J call TRBJ2-2; the match to TRBD2 covers 10 bases. Germline V CDR1 and CDR2: SGHDT, YYEEEE. This CDR3 spans 16 amino acids. Trimming removed 2 bases from V and 3 bases from J; junction bases left unmatched: 4. In DNA form, the CDR3 reads TGTGCCAGCAGCTTATCCGGGACTAGCGACACCGGGGAGCTGTTTTTT. It is translated as CASSLSGTSDTGELFF.

The chain carries TRBV28 and TRBJ1-4; D is possibly TRBD1 (6 bases). This CDR3 spans 14 amino acids. The germline V gene encodes CDR1 MDHEN and CDR2 SYDVKM. With 7 bases removed from V and 11 bases from J, the gap between germline ends came to 20 bases. The CDR3 bases are TGTGCCAGCACCAAGAGAGGGGGGACTAGGAAACTGTTTTTT. Encoded protein: CASTKRGGTRKLFF.

V is TRBV7-2 and J is TRBJ2-3; a weak D match, TRBD2 (5 bases). Trimming left V 1 base short and J 0 bases short, with 11 bases between. The CDR3 loop spans 16 amino acids. CDR1 SGHTA and CDR2 FQGNSA come from the germline V gene. The CDR3, as DNA: TGTGCCAGCAGCTTAGGGGCCCAGCGGAGCACAGATACGCAGTATTTT. It codes for CASSLGAQRSTDTQYF.

V usage is TRBV7-9 and J usage is TRBJ2-5; 8 bases are shared with TRBD2. Trimming took 3 bases from V and 1 from J; bases not matched to a gene: 4. This CDR3 contains 15 residues. Per the germline V gene, CDR1 is SEHNR and CDR2 is FQNEAQ (reference sequence). CDR3 DNA: TGTGCCAGCAGCTTCATGAGCGGGGGCCAAGAGACCCAGTACTTC. Its protein is CASSFMSGGQETQYF.

The chain has TRBV9 and TRBJ1-6, with a possible D match to TRBD1 (5 bases). Germline CDR1 SGDLS, CDR2 YYNGEE. The ends were cut back, 4 bases at V and 10 bases at J, with 18 bases in the middle. The CDR3 length is 15 residues. CDR3 protein: CASSLRDSSYSPLHF. CDR3 bases: TGTGCCAGCAGCTTAAGGGACTCGAGCTACTCACCCCTCCACTTT.

The CDR3 region is CASNRDRRHNSNQPQHF. As DNA, the CDR3 is TGTGCCAGCAACCGGGACAGGCGGCATAATAGCAATCAGCCCCAGCATTTT. The rearrangement joins TRBV11-3 to TRBJ1-5; TRBD1 matches at 8 bases. This CDR3 has 17 amino acids. Germline V gene lookup returns CDR1 SGHNT and CDR2 YENEEA. Trimming took 7 bases from V and 0 from J; bases not matched to a gene: 11.

V is TRBV27 and J is TRBJ2-2, with TRBD1 matching 8 bases. The V and J ends lost 0 bases and 3 bases, in that order; junction bases with no gene match: 6. Germline CDR1 reads MNHEY; CDR2 reads SMNVEV (reference sequence). The length of the CDR3 is 17 residues. CDR3 sequence reads: CASSLSSRGLDTGELFF. CDR3 bases: TGTGCCAGCAGTTTATCTTCCAGGGGGCTCGACACCGGGGAGCTGTTTTTT.

CDR3 sequence: CASRTRVSGDSYEQYF. For the CDR3, the DNA is TGTGCCAGTAGAACCAGGGTGAGCGGGGACTCCTACGAGCAGTACTTC. J is TRBJ2-7 and V is TRBV19; 7 nucleotides align to TRBD2. The ends lost 6 bases at V and 0 bases at J; junction bases unmatched: 11. Germline V lookup: CDR1 LNHDA, CDR2 SQIVND (reference sequence). The CDR3 sequence is 16 residues long.

The chain links TRBV7-6 to TRBJ1-2; D possibly corresponds to TRBD1 (6 bases). CDR1 and CDR2 from the germline V gene are SGHVS and FNYEAQ. V gave up 1 base and J gave up 4 bases, with 10 bases separating them. The CDR3 length is 14 residues. The CDR3 protein is CASSLDSGAYGYTF. The CDR3 DNA reads TGTGCCAGCAGCTTAGACTCAGGGGCCTATGGCTACACCTTC.

The J gene is TRBJ2-2, the V gene TRBV19, with TRBD2 matching over 9 bases. The germline gives CDR1 LNHDA, CDR2 SQIVND (reference sequence). V dropped 5 bases and J dropped 4; count of bases not matched to a gene: 5. The CDR3 is 15 residues long. The CDR3 DNA reads as TGTGCCAGTAGTCTAGCGGGAAAGAGCACCGGGGAGCTGTTTTTT. This codes for CASSLAGKSTGELFF.

The chain carries TRBV10-3 and TRBJ2-3; perhaps TRBD2 as D (5 bases). Germline V gene data show CDR1 as ENHRY and CDR2 as SYGVKD. With 6 bases removed from V and 2 bases from J, the gap between germline ends came to 9 bases. This CDR3 is built from 13 residues. CDR3 loop: CAISLGLTDTQYF. CDR3 nucleotides: TGTGCCATCAGCCTCGGACTCACAGATACGCAGTATTTT.

This clone was counted only a few times. This sequence joins TRBV7-9 and TRBJ2-4; 7 bases fit TRBD1. In germline, CDR1 is SEHNR, CDR2 FQNEAQ (reference sequence). The CDR3 has 17 amino acids. Unmatched junction bases numbered 11, after V lost 2 bases and J lost 4 bases. In nucleotides, the CDR3 is TGTGCCAGCAGCTTAAACCCAGGGGGACCGGGGAAAAACATTCAGTACTTC. This gives the protein CASSLNPGGPGKNIQYF.

The chain couples TRBV28 to TRBJ2-1, with 13 bases aligning to TRBD2. The CDR3 has 19 residues. Germline V gene sequence: CDR1 MDHEN, CDR2 SYDVKM. Germline trimming cut 6 bases from V and 0 bases from J; bases unmatched to any gene: 11. The CDR3: CASSGTGTSGESSYNEQFF. The CDR3 DNA reads as TGTGCCAGCAGCGGAACCGGGACTAGCGGGGAGAGCTCCTACAATGAGCAGTTCTTC.

This sequence joins TRBV5-1 and TRBJ2-3; 10 positions agree with TRBD2. Germline values: CDR1 SGHRS, CDR2 YFSETQ. J lost 0 bases, V lost 4 bases, and 2 bases had no gene match. CDR3 length: 15 residues. CDR3 sequence reads: CASSQLAGSTDTQYF. In DNA form, the CDR3 reads TGCGCCAGCAGCCAACTAGCGGGGAGCACAGATACGCAGTATTTT. Supplemented by reference TRBV5-1 and TRBJ2-3, the full variable domain reads KAGVTQTPRYLIKTRGQQVTLSCSPISGHRSVSWYQQTPGQGLQFLFEYFSETQRNKGNFPGRFSGRQFSNSRSEMNVSTLELGDSALYLCASSQLAGSTDTQYFGPGTRLTVL.

The chain links TRBV6-1 to TRBJ1-4; D unclear. With 3 bases removed from V and 4 bases from J, the gap between germline ends came to 9 bases. Germline assignment: CDR1 MNHNS and CDR2 SASEGT. This CDR3 region has 14 residues. The CDR3 bases are TGTGCCAGCAGTGATCGTAGGAGTAATGAAAAACTGTTTTTT. This gives the protein CASSDRRSNEKLFF.

The rearrangement uses TRBV9 and TRBJ2-3; TRBD2 matches 13 bases. J was trimmed by 4 bases and V by 0 bases; bases with no gene match: 5. The CDR3 runs to 17 residues. CDR1 and CDR2 from the germline V gene are SGDLS and YYNGEE. The CDR3 nucleotides read TGTGCCAGCAGCGTAGGAGGGACTAGCGGGATCGCAGATACGCAGTATTTT. It codes for CASSVGGTSGIADTQYF.

The V gene is TRBV18, the J gene TRBJ1-6, with 7 bases identical to TRBD1. With 2 bases clipped from V and 5 bases from J, the junction kept 3 bases outside the gene matches. Germline CDR1 KGHSH, CDR2 LQKENI. The CDR3 spans 15 residues. CDR3 DNA: TGTGCCAGCTCACCAACAGGGGCGAATAATTCACCCCTCCACTTT. Its protein is CASSPTGANNSPLHF. Together with reference TRBV18 and TRBJ1-6, the CDR3 gives the full variable domain: NAGVMQNPRHLVRRRGQEARLRCSPMKGHSHVYWYRQLPEEGLKFMVYLQKENIIDESGMPKERFSAEFPKEGPSILRIQQVVRGDSAAYFCASSPTGANNSPLHFGNGTRLTVT.

The chain is built from TRBV11-2 and TRBJ2-2; a weak D match, TRBD2 (6 bases). Per germline, CDR1 SGHAT and CDR2 FQNNGV. This CDR3 contains 14 residues. The germline V and J ends were trimmed by 7 bases and 6 bases, with 15 bases remaining between them. The chain's CDR3 is CASTDYSGSGELFF. CDR3 bases: TGTGCCAGCACCGATTATAGCGGTTCCGGGGAGCTGTTTTTT.

This clone was recorded once. V usage is TRBV5-1 and J usage is TRBJ1-1, with D uncertain. V dropped 4 bases and J dropped 1 base, with 11 bases sitting between them. The CDR3 length is 14 residues. Germline lookup yields CDR1 SGHRS and CDR2 YFSETQ. The CDR3: CASSTLTGNTEAFF. The CDR3 region has the DNA TGCGCCAGCAGCACACTCACGGGGAACACTGAAGCTTTCTTT. The full variable domain, in which reference TRBV5-1 and TRBJ1-1 provide the parts outside the CDR3, is KAGVTQTPRYLIKTRGQQVTLSCSPISGHRSVSWYQQTPGQGLQFLFEYFSETQRNKGNFPGRFSGRQFSNSRSEMNVSTLELGDSALYLCASSTLTGNTEAFFGQGTRLTVV.